Below, 23 T cell receptor beta chains from the same sample are listed, as sequenced in a study of T-cell memory formation after mild COVID-19. Each CDR3 protein is one row after TCRdb ran MiXCR on the 5' RACE reads. Counted here are 180,000 or so distinct CDR3 sequences, 11% occurring once; the ten biggest clones make up 3.5% to 4.5%. The sample was PBMCs or a T cell subset sorted from them (not recorded which). These receptors all stem from a man aged 18 to 29 who had mild COVID-19 (a few samples of this study predate the infection). Cell type and time point are not known.

This chain joins TRBV5-1 and TRBJ2-2; D tentatively fits TRBD1 or TRBD2 (5 bases each). Germline V CDR1 and CDR2: SGHRS, YFSETQ. This CDR3 contains 12 residues. Trimming shortened V by 7 bases and J by 6 bases, and 10 bases separated the two germline ends. The chain's CDR3 is CASFGGPGELFF. Here the CDR3 DNA reads TGCGCCAGCTTTGGGGGACCCGGGGAGCTGTTTTTT.

The chain has TRBV30 and TRBJ2-7; D remains ambiguous. This CDR3 comprises 11 residues. CDR1 and CDR2 (germline): GTSNPN, SVGIG (reference sequence). Trimming cost V 1 base and J 4 bases, with 5 bases left between them. Here the CDR3 DNA reads TGTGCCTGGAGTGCGATATACGAGCAGTACTTC. Encoded protein: CAWSAIYEQYF.

This clonotype came up many times. CDR3 DNA sequence: TGTGCCAGCAGCTTAGAAGCAATGACTCATTACGAGCAGTACTTC. Translated, it gives CASSLEAMTHYEQYF. J is TRBJ2-7 and V is TRBV7-2; unclear D gene. V was clipped by 1 base and J by 4 bases, with 14 bases between them. Germline V gene lookup returns CDR1 SGHTA and CDR2 FQGNSA. The length of the CDR3 is 15 residues.

This clonotype has a count of ten or more. As DNA, the CDR3 is TGTGCCAGCAGCTTCACAGGACGCACAGATACGCAGTATTTT. This gives the protein CASSFTGRTDTQYF. V usage is TRBV5-6 and J usage is TRBJ2-3, with D maybe TRBD1 (5 bases). Germline V lookup: CDR1 SGHDT, CDR2 YYEEEE. The length of the CDR3 is 14 residues. Deletions cut 2 bases from V and 1 base from J, with 8 bases between.

The CDR3 nucleotides are TGTGCCAGCAGAACCCGGGACCTGGGTCACTATGGCTACACCTTC. It encodes CASRTRDLGHYGYTF. The J gene is TRBJ1-2, the V gene TRBV6-5; maybe TRBD1 (5 bases). The CDR3 length is 15 residues. Deletions cut 6 bases from V and 3 bases from J, with 17 bases between. In germline, CDR1 is MNHEY, CDR2 SVGAGI.

The chain joins TRBV4-3 to TRBJ2-1, with TRBD2 matching over 9 bases. Trimming removed 0 bases from V and 6 bases from J; junction bases left unmatched: 9. Germline V CDR1 and CDR2: LGHNA, YSLEER. This CDR3 spans 17 amino acids. CDR3 nucleotides: TGCGCCAGCAGCCAAGAGGCTGTTGCGGGGGGGACCAATGAGCAGTTCTTC. It codes for CASSQEAVAGGTNEQFF.

This clonotype was counted between two and nine times. CDR3 nucleotide sequence: TGTGCCAGCAGCTTGGGACCGACCAATTCACCCCTCCACTTT. The encoded protein is CASSLGPTNSPLHF. The chain uses TRBV9 and TRBJ1-6, with D tentatively TRBD1 (5 bases). Trimming left V 4 bases short and J 7 bases short, with 12 bases between. The CDR3 runs to 14 residues. CDR1 SGDLS and CDR2 YYNGEE come from the germline V gene.

This clonotype was seen more than once but under ten times. This rearrangement joins TRBV25-1 to TRBJ1-5; the D gene is possibly TRBD1 (5 bases). Germline loops: CDR1 MGHDK, CDR2 SYGVNS. The germline V and J ends were trimmed by 7 bases and 3 bases, with 13 bases remaining between them. This CDR3 is built from 14 residues. CDR3 protein: CASNGAGYNQPQHF. DNA for the CDR3: TGTGCCAGCAACGGGGCGGGGTACAATCAGCCCCAGCATTTT.

This clonotype was observed a few times. The chain has TRBV6-2 or TRBV6-3 and TRBJ2-5; 10 nucleotides line up with TRBD1. The CDR3 extends over 15 amino acids. V was clipped by 2 bases and J by 9 bases; unmatched bases: 9. CDR1 and CDR2 from the germline V gene are MNHEY and SVGEGT. CDR3 sequence (DNA): TGTGCCAGCAGTTACGGAGGTCAAGGGACAGGGGCCCAGTACTTC. It translates to CASSYGGQGTGAQYF.

This clonotype was observed a few times. The chain uses TRBV6-5 and TRBJ2-7; D not certain. CDR1 and CDR2 (germline): MNHEY, SVGAGI. With 5 bases removed from V and 3 bases from J, the gap between germline ends came to 11 bases. This CDR3 is 13 amino acids long. CDR3 protein: CASSRTGSYEQYV. CDR3 nucleotide sequence: TGTGCCAGCAGTCGGACGGGTAGCTACGAGCAGTACGTC.

The sample holds a few counts of this clonotype. The V gene is TRBV20-1, the J gene TRBJ1-4, with D hard to call. This CDR3 region has 14 residues. The germline V gene encodes CDR1 DFQATT and CDR2 SNEGSKA (reference sequence). Trimming took 6 bases from V and 0 from J, leaving 11 bases between them. DNA for the CDR3: TGCAGTGCCACCCTCCAGGCAACTAATGAAAAACTGTTTTTT. Translation gives CSATLQATNEKLFF.

V gene TRBV20-1 combines with J gene TRBJ2-7; 7 bases line up with TRBD1. Per the germline V gene, CDR1 is DFQATT and CDR2 is SNEGSKA (reference sequence). This CDR3 has 14 residues. V was clipped by 2 bases and J by 2 bases; unmatched bases: 6. The chain's CDR3 is CSARKGTATYEQYF. The DNA for the CDR3 is TGCAGTGCTAGAAAGGGGACAGCTACCTACGAGCAGTACTTC.

The J gene is TRBJ2-1, the V gene TRBV12-3 or TRBV12-4; 9 positions match TRBD2. The V segment lost 2 bases and the J segment 10 bases; nucleotides outside the gene matches: 9. There are 15 residues in the CDR3. CDR3 sequence (DNA): TGTGCCAGCAGTTTATGGGGCGGGGGGGCTTGGGAGCAGTTCTTC. This translates into CASSLWGGGAWEQFF.

This rearrangement joins TRBV7-2 to TRBJ2-5; D is ambiguous. This CDR3 is 13 amino acids long. Germline V lookup: CDR1 SGHTA, CDR2 FQGNSA. The V end was cut by 2 bases, the J end by 5 bases, with 9 bases between. CDR3 residues: CASSLWVEETQYF. CDR3 sequence (DNA): TGTGCCAGCAGCTTATGGGTTGAGGAGACCCAGTACTTC.

In this sample, this clonotype turned up many times. The V gene is TRBV27, the J gene TRBJ2-6; D gene unclear. CDR3 size: 15 residues. Germline-derived CDR1 and CDR2 are MNHEY and SMNVEV (reference sequence). Trimming removed 4 bases from V and 0 bases from J, with 7 bases in between. CDR3 sequence reads: CASSSQASGANVLTF. The CDR3 bases are TGTGCCAGCAGTTCTCAGGCCTCTGGGGCCAACGTCCTGACTTTC.

The genes are TRBV28 and TRBJ2-7, with 7 bases aligning to TRBD2. The CDR3 is made up of 16 amino acids. Trimming at V came to 2 bases and at J to 2 bases, leaving 9 bases not matched to a gene. CDR1 MDHEN and CDR2 SYDVKM come from the germline V gene. The CDR3 DNA sequence: TGTGCCAGCAGTTTAGAAGGCGGCGGGGGAACCTACGAGCAGTACGTC. Its protein is CASSLEGGGGTYEQYV.

Many counts were recorded for this clonotype. The chain recombines TRBV7-2 with TRBJ2-2; no definite D call. The CDR3 has 13 residues. The V gene's germline CDR1 is SGHTA and CDR2 FQGNSA. The V gene lost 3 bases and the J gene lost 2 bases, with 4 bases spanning the gap. CDR3: CASSFGNTGELFF. CDR3 nucleotide sequence: TGTGCCAGCAGCTTTGGAAACACCGGGGAGCTGTTTTTT.

This clonotype was picked up many times. The rearrangement uses TRBV7-2 and TRBJ1-1; D possibly corresponds to TRBD1 (5 bases). V was trimmed by 5 bases and J by 7 bases, leaving 17 bases between them. The germline V gene encodes CDR1 SGHTA and CDR2 FQGNSA. The CDR3 is made up of 14 amino acids. Here the CDR3 DNA reads TGTGCCAGCAGCCCCCACGGGGGGTATGGTGAAGCTTTCTTT. Translated, it gives CASSPHGGYGEAFF.

V usage is TRBV7-9 and J usage is TRBJ2-7, with 7 bases matching TRBD2. In germline, CDR1 is SEHNR, CDR2 FQNEAQ (reference sequence). With V trimmed by 1 base and J by 8 bases, 5 bases remained unmatched. The CDR3 has 13 amino acids. In DNA form, the CDR3 reads TGTGCCAGCAGCTTAGACAGCGGGGCCAAGCAGTACGTC. Residues: CASSLDSGAKQYV.

This clonotype was seen a handful of times. The V and J genes are TRBV4-3 and TRBJ2-7, with a possible D match to TRBD2 (5 bases). The CDR3 has 14 residues. V was shortened by 1 base and J by 0 bases, with 7 bases between the two germline ends. Germline V lookup: CDR1 LGHNA, CDR2 YSLEER. CDR3 sequence (DNA): TGCGCCAGCAGCCAAGGAGGGCTCTCCTACGAGCAGTACTTC. It specifies CASSQGGLSYEQYF.

This clonotype was seen a handful of times. The chain couples TRBV24-1 to TRBJ2-4; D possibly corresponds to TRBD1 (6 bases). This CDR3 region has 15 residues. Germline CDR1 reads KGHDR; CDR2 reads SFDVKD. The V end was cut by 4 bases, the J end by 8 bases, with 17 bases between. The CDR3 DNA follows: TGTGCCACCAGTGACCCCAAGGGGGTCGGGGACATTCAGTACTTC. It specifies CATSDPKGVGDIQYF.

V is TRBV20-1 and J is TRBJ2-3; weak D call: TRBD1 (6 bases). The CDR3 contains 14 residues. V lost 0 bases, J lost 1 base, and 8 bases lay in between. Germline V gene sequence: CDR1 DFQATT, CDR2 SNEGSKA (reference sequence). The CDR3, as DNA: TGCAGTGCTAGAGAAGGGGGTCGCACAGATACGCAGTATTTT. Protein: CSAREGGRTDTQYF.

This clonotype came up many times. The genes are TRBV20-1 and TRBJ1-1, with D uncertain. The CDR3 has 14 amino acids. Between the trimmed V and J ends, which lost 0 bases and 0 bases, there was a span of 8 bases. Germline CDR1 reads DFQATT; CDR2 reads SNEGSKA (reference sequence). The chain's CDR3 is CSAREGSVNTEAFF. The CDR3 DNA sequence: TGCAGTGCTAGAGAGGGCTCGGTGAACACTGAAGCTTTCTTT.